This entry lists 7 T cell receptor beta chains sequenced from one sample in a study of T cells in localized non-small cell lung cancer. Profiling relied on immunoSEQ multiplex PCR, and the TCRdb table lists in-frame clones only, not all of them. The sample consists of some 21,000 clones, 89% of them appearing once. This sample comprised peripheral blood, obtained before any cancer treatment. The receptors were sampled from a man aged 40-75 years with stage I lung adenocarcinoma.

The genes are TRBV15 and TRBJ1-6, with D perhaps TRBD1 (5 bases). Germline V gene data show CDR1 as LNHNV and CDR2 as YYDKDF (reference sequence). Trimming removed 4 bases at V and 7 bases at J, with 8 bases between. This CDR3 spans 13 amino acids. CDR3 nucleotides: TGTGCCACCAGCAAACGGACAAATTCACCCCTCCACTTT. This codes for CATSKRTNSPLHF. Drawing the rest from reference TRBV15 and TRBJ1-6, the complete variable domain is DAMVIQNPRYQVTQFGKPVTLSCSQTLNHNVMYWYQQKSSQAPKLLFHYYDKDFNNEADTPDNFQSRRPNTSFCFLDIRSPGLGDTAMYLCATSKRTNSPLHFGNGTRLTVT.

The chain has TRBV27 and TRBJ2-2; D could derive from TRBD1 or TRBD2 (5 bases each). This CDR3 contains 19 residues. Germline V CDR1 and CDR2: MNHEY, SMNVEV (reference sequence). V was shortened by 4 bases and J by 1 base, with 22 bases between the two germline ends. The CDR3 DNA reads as TGTGCCAGCAGTTCACGTTCGGGGCTTAGCTCGTTGAACACCGGGGAGCTGTTTTTT. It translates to CASSSRSGLSSLNTGELFF.

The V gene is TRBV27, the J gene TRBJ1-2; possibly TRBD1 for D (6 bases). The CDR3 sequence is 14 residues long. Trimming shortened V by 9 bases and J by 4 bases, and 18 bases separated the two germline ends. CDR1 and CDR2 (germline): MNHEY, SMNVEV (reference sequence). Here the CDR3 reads CASKQNRDTYGYTF. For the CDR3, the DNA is TGTGCCAGTAAACAAAACCGGGACACCTATGGCTACACCTTC.

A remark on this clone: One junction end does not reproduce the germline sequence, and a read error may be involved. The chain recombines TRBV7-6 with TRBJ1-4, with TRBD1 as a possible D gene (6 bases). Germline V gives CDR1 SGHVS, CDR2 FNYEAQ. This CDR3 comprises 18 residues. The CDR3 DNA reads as TGTGCCGGCAGCCAACCGGGACACACGCTAACAACTAATGAAAAACTGTTTTTT. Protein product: CAGSQPGHTLTTNEKLFF.

DNA for the CDR3: TGTGCCAGCAGTACCTCGGTCCTTCTTGATGGCTACACCTTC. This sequence encodes CASSTSVLLDGYTF. The chain recombines TRBV6-5 with TRBJ1-2; D unresolved. Trimming removed 5 bases at V and 6 bases at J, with 16 bases between. This CDR3 contains 14 residues. CDR1 MNHEY and CDR2 SVGAGI come from the germline V gene.

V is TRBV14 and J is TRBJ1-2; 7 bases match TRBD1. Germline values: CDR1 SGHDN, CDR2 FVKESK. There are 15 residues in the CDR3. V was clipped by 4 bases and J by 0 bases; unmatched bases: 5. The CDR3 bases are TGTGCCAGCAGCCTCGACAGGGTATCTAACTATGGCTACACCTTC. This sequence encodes CASSLDRVSNYGYTF.

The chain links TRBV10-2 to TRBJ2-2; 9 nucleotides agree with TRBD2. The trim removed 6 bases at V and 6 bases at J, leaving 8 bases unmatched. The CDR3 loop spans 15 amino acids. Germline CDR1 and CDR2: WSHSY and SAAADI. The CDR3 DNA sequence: TGCGCCAGCAGACCGGGACTAGCAGGGCCCGGGGAGCTGTTTTTT. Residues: CASRPGLAGPGELFF.